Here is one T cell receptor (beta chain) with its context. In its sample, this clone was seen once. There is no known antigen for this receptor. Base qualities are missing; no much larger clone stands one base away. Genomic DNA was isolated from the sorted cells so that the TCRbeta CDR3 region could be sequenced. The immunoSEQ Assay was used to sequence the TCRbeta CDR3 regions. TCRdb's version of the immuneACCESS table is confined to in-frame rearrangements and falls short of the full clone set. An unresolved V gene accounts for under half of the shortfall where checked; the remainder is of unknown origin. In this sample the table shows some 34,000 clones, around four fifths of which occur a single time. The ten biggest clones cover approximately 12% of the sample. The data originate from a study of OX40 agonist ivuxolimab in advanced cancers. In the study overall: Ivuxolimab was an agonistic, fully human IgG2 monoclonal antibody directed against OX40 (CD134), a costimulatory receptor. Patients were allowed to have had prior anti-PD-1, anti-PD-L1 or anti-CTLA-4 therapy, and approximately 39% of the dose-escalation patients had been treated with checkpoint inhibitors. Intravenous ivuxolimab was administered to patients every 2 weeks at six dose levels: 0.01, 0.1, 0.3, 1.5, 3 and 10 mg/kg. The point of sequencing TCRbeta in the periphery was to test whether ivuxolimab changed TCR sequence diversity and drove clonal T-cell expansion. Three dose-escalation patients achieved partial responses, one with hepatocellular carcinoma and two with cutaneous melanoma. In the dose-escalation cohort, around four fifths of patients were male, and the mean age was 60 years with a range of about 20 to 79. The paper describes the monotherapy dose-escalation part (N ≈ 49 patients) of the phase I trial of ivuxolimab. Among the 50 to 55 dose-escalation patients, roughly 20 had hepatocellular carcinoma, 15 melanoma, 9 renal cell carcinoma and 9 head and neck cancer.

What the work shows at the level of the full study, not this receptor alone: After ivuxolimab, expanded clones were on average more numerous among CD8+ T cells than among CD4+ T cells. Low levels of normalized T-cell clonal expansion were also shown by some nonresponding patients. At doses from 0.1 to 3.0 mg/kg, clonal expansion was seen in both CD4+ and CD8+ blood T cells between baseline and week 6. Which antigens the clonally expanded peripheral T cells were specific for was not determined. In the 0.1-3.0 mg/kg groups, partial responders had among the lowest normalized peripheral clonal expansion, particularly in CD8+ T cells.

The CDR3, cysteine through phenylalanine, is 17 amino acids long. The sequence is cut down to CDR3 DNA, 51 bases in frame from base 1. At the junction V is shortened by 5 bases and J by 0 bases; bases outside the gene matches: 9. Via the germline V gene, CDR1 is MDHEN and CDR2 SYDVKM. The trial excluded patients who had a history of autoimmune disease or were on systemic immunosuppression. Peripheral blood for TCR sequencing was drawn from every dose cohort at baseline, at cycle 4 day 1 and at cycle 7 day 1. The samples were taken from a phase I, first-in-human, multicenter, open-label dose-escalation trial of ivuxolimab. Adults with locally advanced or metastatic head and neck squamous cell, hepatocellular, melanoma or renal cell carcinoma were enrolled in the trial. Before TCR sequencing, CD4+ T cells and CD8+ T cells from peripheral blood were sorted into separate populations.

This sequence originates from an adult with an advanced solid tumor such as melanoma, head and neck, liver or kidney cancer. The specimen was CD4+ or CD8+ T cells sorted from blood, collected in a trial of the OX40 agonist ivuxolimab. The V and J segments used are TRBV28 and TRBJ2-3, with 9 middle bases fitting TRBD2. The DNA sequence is TGTGCCAGCAGTCAGGTGGCTAGCGGGGCTAGCACAGATACGCAGTATTTT. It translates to CASSQVASGASTDTQYF. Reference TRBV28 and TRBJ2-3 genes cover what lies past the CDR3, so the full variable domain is DVKVTQSSRYLVKRTGEKVFLECVQDMDHENMFWYRQDPGLGLRLIYFSYDVKMKEKGDIPEGYSVSREKKERFSLILESASTNQTSMYLCASSQVASGASTDTQYFGPGTRLTVL.